The rows below give T cell receptor beta chains drawn from one sample of a study of cytomegalovirus exposure and HLA in healthy donors. Only in-frame clones appear in the TCRdb table, and some are missing; sequencing was by immunoSEQ multiplex PCR. This table holds 220,000 or so clones. The specimen sequenced was PBMCs. These TCRs come from a girl aged 2 to 10 in good health and CMV-seropositive. Each CDR3 is given with its conserved first and last residue. D genes are given only for firm matches.

CDR3nt: TGTGCCAGCAGAGGGGGCGGGGGGGGAATGAACACTGAAGCTTTCTTT; CDR3aa: CASRGGGGGMNTEAFF; d_gene: TRBD1; j_gene: TRBJ1-1; v_gene: TRBV27
CDR3nt: TGTGCCAGCTCACCTTTACAGGGTTATGGATACGAGCAGTACTTC; CDR3aa: CASSPLQGYGYEQYF; d_gene: .; j_gene: TRBJ2-7; v_gene: TRBV18
CDR3nt: TGTGCCAGCAGCTCGCGGGGCCAAGAGACCCAGTACTTC; CDR3aa: CASSSRGQETQYF; d_gene: .; j_gene: TRBJ2-5; v_gene: TRBV5-5
CDR3nt: TGTGCCACCCGACCGGGACAGGGGTTCGAGCAGTACTTC; CDR3aa: CATRPGQGFEQYF; d_gene: TRBD1; j_gene: TRBJ2-7; v_gene: TRBV15
CDR3nt: TGTGCCAGCAGTTCTAACGGACGGGGGATTGGCGAGCAGTACTTC; CDR3aa: CASSSNGRGIGEQYF; d_gene: .; j_gene: TRBJ2-7; v_gene: TRBV6-1
CDR3nt: TGTGCCAGCAGTGAAGCGGGGGGGGTCGGCACTGAAGCTTTCTTT; CDR3aa: CASSEAGGVGTEAFF; d_gene: .; j_gene: TRBJ1-1; v_gene: TRBV6-1
CDR3nt: TGTGCCAGCAGCTTAGGGGCCAGGGCTAGCACAGATACGCAGTATTTT; CDR3aa: CASSLGARASTDTQYF; d_gene: .; j_gene: TRBJ2-3; v_gene: TRBV11-2
CDR3nt: TGTGCCAGCAGTTACTCATTCGGCCCGGGCACTGAAGCTTTCTTT; CDR3aa: CASSYSFGPGTEAFF; d_gene: .; j_gene: TRBJ1-1; v_gene: TRBV6-5
CDR3nt: TGTGCCAGCTCAGACAGCTATCCTTGGGAGCAGTACTTC; CDR3aa: CASSDSYPWEQYF; d_gene: .; j_gene: TRBJ2-7; v_gene: TRBV2
CDR3nt: TGTGCCTGGAGTGTCAGGGTAGCGGAGGGCAATGAGCAGTTCTTC; CDR3aa: CAWSVRVAEGNEQFF; d_gene: .; j_gene: TRBJ2-1; v_gene: TRBV30
CDR3nt: TGTGCCAGCACCCCCGGACAGTTCCAAGAGACCCAGTACTTC; CDR3aa: CASTPGQFQETQYF; d_gene: .; j_gene: TRBJ2-5; v_gene: TRBV5-6
CDR3nt: TGTGCCAGTAGCATTTTTGCGATAGCGGGAGGAGGTGGGGAGCTGTTTTTT; CDR3aa: CASSIFAIAGGGGELFF; d_gene: TRBD2; j_gene: TRBJ2-2; v_gene: TRBV19
CDR3nt: TGTGCCAGCAGTTTAGGGGGTAGGGTAGCGGGAGTAGGAGAGACCCAGTACTTC; CDR3aa: CASSLGGRVAGVGETQYF; d_gene: TRBD2; j_gene: TRBJ2-5; v_gene: TRBV28
CDR3nt: TGTGCCAGCAGTCCAGGGTTTGGAAACACCATATATTTT; CDR3aa: CASSPGFGNTIYF; d_gene: .; j_gene: TRBJ1-3; v_gene: TRBV2
CDR3nt: TGTGCCAGCAGTTACTCTAGGGGGTCGGTTGGCTACACCTTC; CDR3aa: CASSYSRGSVGYTF; d_gene: .; j_gene: TRBJ1-2; v_gene: TRBV6-6
CDR3nt: TGTGCCAGCAGCCCAAGGACAGCGATTACCACCTCTGGGGCCAACGTCCTGACTTTC; CDR3aa: CASSPRTAITTSGANVLTF; d_gene: .; j_gene: TRBJ2-6; v_gene: TRBV7-2
CDR3nt: TGTGCCAGTAGAATCTGGCAGGGCAATCAGCCCCAGCATTTT; CDR3aa: CASRIWQGNQPQHF; d_gene: .; j_gene: TRBJ1-5; v_gene: TRBV19
CDR3nt: TGTGCCAGCAGCTTAAAAGGGGACAGGGGTTCCTACAATGAGCAGTTCTTC; CDR3aa: CASSLKGDRGSYNEQFF; d_gene: TRBD1; j_gene: TRBJ2-1; v_gene: TRBV7-3
CDR3nt: TGCAGCGTTGAAGACGGGATTGAAGAGACCCAGTACTTC; CDR3aa: CSVEDGIEETQYF; d_gene: .; j_gene: TRBJ2-5; v_gene: TRBV29-1
CDR3nt: TGTGCCAGTAGCCGGACTAGCGGGGTCCAAGAGACCCAGTACTTC; CDR3aa: CASSRTSGVQETQYF; d_gene: TRBD2; j_gene: TRBJ2-5; v_gene: TRBV19
CDR3nt: TGTGCCAGCAGCCAAGAGAGTAACGGCTCCTACGAGCAGTACTTC; CDR3aa: CASSQESNGSYEQYF; d_gene: .; j_gene: TRBJ2-7; v_gene: TRBV14
CDR3nt: TGTGCCAGCAGCCAGAACCCTCAGGGGGCGGCTGGAAACACCATATATTTT; CDR3aa: CASSQNPQGAAGNTIYF; d_gene: TRBD1; j_gene: TRBJ1-3; v_gene: TRBV7-2
CDR3nt: TGTGCCAGCAGGAGTTCGGGACAGGGGATAAACTATGGCTACACCTTC; CDR3aa: CASRSSGQGINYGYTF; d_gene: TRBD1; j_gene: TRBJ1-2; v_gene: TRBV5-6
CDR3nt: TGCGCCAGCAGTTCTACGGAGGGGTCCTACGAGCAGTACTTC; CDR3aa: CASSSTEGSYEQYF; d_gene: .; j_gene: TRBJ2-7; v_gene: TRBV10-2
CDR3nt: TGCGCCAGCAGGATTGGACCCGGACTAGCGGGCCTCCCTTCCTACAATGAGCAGTTCTTC; CDR3aa: CASRIGPGLAGLPSYNEQFF; d_gene: TRBD2; j_gene: TRBJ2-1; v_gene: TRBV5-1